The following is a TCR beta chain sequence with its context. Its antigen remains unknown. The sample is drawn from a study of blood T cells in healthy people across ages. Overall study results and limits: A roughly linear age-dependent decrease characterized TCR beta diversity per million T cells.

Trimming shortened V by 3 bases and J by 3 bases, and 30 bases separated the two germline ends. This CDR3 comprises 21 residues. The second PCR ran roughly 6 to 11 cycles with a sample-barcoded 5' primer and J-beta primers. Tagging of each cDNA molecule was performed by a template-switch adaptor with 12 random nucleotides. MiXCR was run by TCRdb on the 5' RACE reads, yielding one entry per CDR3 protein. The table lists approximately 680,000 distinct CDR3 sequences, about 34% of them singletons, with approximately 15% in the top ten. In terms of origin and age, donors were healthy Caucasian individuals from Russia aged roughly 6 to 100.

Sequenced input: blood. The V gene is TRBV23-1, the J gene TRBJ2-4; perhaps TRBD1 as D (6 bases). TRBV23-1 is treated as an ORF (open reading frame) with a function not yet certain. The TCR was taken from a woman of 80 years or more in good health. The CDR3 protein is CASSHPPDRAGFGSYKNIQYF. In nucleotides, the CDR3 is TGCGCCAGCAGTCATCCACCGGACAGAGCAGGGTTCGGCAGCTACAAAAACATTCAGTACTTC.